The entry below describes one TCR beta chain. This entry belongs to a study of T cell changes during pregnancy in multiple sclerosis. Assay: immunoSEQ multiplex PCR; the TCRdb copy retains only in-frame clones and omits some. Altogether some 67,000 clones are present, more than 85% being singletons, with the ten largest covering approximately 2.4%. This CDR3 has 15 residues. The germline V gene encodes CDR1 MNHNS and CDR2 SASEGT. Germline trimming cut 6 bases from V and 5 bases from J; bases unmatched to any gene: 10. The V and J genes are TRBV6-1 and TRBJ1-1; 9 bases agree with TRBD1. The specimen comprised peripheral blood, sampled in the first trimester of pregnancy. The clonotype originates from a female donor with multiple sclerosis, enrolled in a pregnancy study. This CDR3 is CASSLEQGAWTEAFF. The CDR3 nucleotides are TGTGCCAGCAGCCTGGAACAGGGGGCATGGACTGAAGCTTTCTTT.